Listed below are T cell receptor beta chains from one sample, sequenced in a study of blood T cell repertoires in COVID-19. Data came from immunoSEQ multiplex PCR; TCRdb stores just in-frame clones and leaves some out. The table records around 73,000 clones, 82% of them present only once. The sequenced sample was peripheral blood. Receptor source: a woman aged 55 to 70 with acute or convalescent COVID-19. Each CDR3 is given with its conserved first and last residue. The D gene is left open where the match is weak. Expanded clones get a size class; other rows say once, few or many, or leave the size out.

v_gene	abundance	d_gene	len	j_gene	CDR3nt	CDR3aa
TRBV10-3	NA	TRBD1	16	TRBJ2-7	TGTGCCATCAGTGAGATCGTCGGACAGGGGGCGAAGGAGCAGTACTTC	CAISEIVGQGAKEQYF
TRBV5-6	NA	TRBD1	13	TRBJ2-7	TGTGCCAGCAGCTCCACAGGGGGGTACGAGCAGTACTTC	CASSSTGGYEQYF
TRBV6-6	NA	TRBD1	15	TRBJ1-1	TGTGCCACCGAAACAGGGGGAATCATGAACACTGAAGCTTTCTTT	CATETGGIMNTEAFF
TRBV19	few	TRBD2	14	TRBJ2-5	TGTGCCAGTAGTATAGGACTAGCGATGGAGACCCAGTACTTC	CASSIGLAMETQYF
TRBV14	NA	TRBD2	19	TRBJ2-7	TGTGCCAGCAGCCAAGAGGCGGGGGGCCGCTACGTAAACTCCTACGAGCAGTACTTC	CASSQEAGGRYVNSYEQYF
TRBV5-1	NA	NA	17	TRBJ1-2	TGCGCCAGCAGCTTGGCCTTAAGCAGGGTTGCTAACTATGGCTACACCTTC	CASSLALSRVANYGYTF
TRBV5-1	NA	TRBD1	16	TRBJ2-7	TGCGCCAGCAGCCCCACTGGTACCGGGACAGGGTTCGAGCAGTACTTC	CASSPTGTGTGFEQYF
TRBV19	NA	NA	15	TRBJ1-5	TGTGCCAGTAGGTTGGACAGTTATAGCAATCAGCCCCAGCATTTT	CASRLDSYSNQPQHF
TRBV30	NA	NA	12	TRBJ1-2	TGTGCCTCGCCCAACGGACAGAGTGGCTACACCTTC	CASPNGQSGYTF
TRBV30	NA	TRBD1	15	TRBJ2-5	TGTGCCTGGACCCCGACCGGGACAGGGGTCGAGACCCAGTACTTC	CAWTPTGTGVETQYF
TRBV10-3	NA	TRBD2	14	TRBJ2-1	TGTGCCGTAAGGGGACTAGCGTGGGGCAATGAGCAGTTCTTC	CAVRGLAWGNEQFF
TRBV14	NA	NA	15	TRBJ1-6	TGTGCCAGCAGCCAAGTGGGGAGTAGCAATTCACCCCTCCACTTT	CASSQVGSSNSPLHF
TRBV7-3	NA	NA	12	TRBJ2-1	TGTGCCAGCAGCCTTGAGCGAGGTGAGCAGTTCTTC	CASSLERGEQFF
TRBV3-1/TRBV3-2	NA	TRBD2	15	TRBJ2-1	TGTGCCAGCAGAGGCGGGGGGGCCATGATGAATGAGCAGTTCTTC	CASRGGGAMMNEQFF
TRBV18	NA	NA	16	TRBJ1-1	TGTGCCAGCTCACCCCCCTTCCGTCGACAGGACACTGAAGCTTTCTTT	CASSPPFRRQDTEAFF
TRBV25-1	few	NA	13	TRBJ1-2	TGTGCCAGCAGTGGAACAGGGCCCTATGGCTACACCTTC	CASSGTGPYGYTF
TRBV5-8	NA	NA	16	TRBJ1-5	TGTGCCAGCAGCTTCTACGGGAGGGGCGAGAATCAGCCCCAGCATTTT	CASSFYGRGENQPQHF
TRBV5-1	NA	TRBD1	15	TRBJ1-1	TGCGCCAGCAGCTGGGGGACAGGGGGCTACACTGAAGCTTTCTTT	CASSWGTGGYTEAFF
TRBV18	NA	NA	15	TRBJ1-1	TGTGCCAGCTCTGAATACACGGGGGTCAACACTGAAGCTTTCTTT	CASSEYTGVNTEAFF
TRBV11-2	NA	NA	17	TRBJ2-2	TGTGCCAGCAGCTTAGATCGGTTCTCTTCGAACACCGGGGAGCTGTTTTTT	CASSLDRFSSNTGELFF
TRBV7-9	few	TRBD1	16	TRBJ2-5	TGTGCCAGCAGCTTAGCCACAGGGGACATCAAAGAGACCCAGTACTTC	CASSLATGDIKETQYF
TRBV5-1	NA	NA	13	TRBJ1-4	TGCGCCAGCAGCTTCCCTAACGATGAAAAACTGTTTTTT	CASSFPNDEKLFF
TRBV7-8	NA	NA	14	TRBJ1-1	TGTGCCAGCAGCACACAGGGAGCGACGGTTGAAGCTTTCTTT	CASSTQGATVEAFF
TRBV6-5	NA	NA	14	TRBJ1-6	TGTGCCAGCATAGGGGTCACCTATAATTCACCCCTCCACTTT	CASIGVTYNSPLHF
TRBV2	NA	TRBD1	16	TRBJ2-5	TGTGCCAGCAGTGCACTTACGACAGGGGTCCAAGAGACCCAGTACTTC	CASSALTTGVQETQYF
TRBV5-1	NA	TRBD1	15	TRBJ1-2	TGCGCCAGCAGCTTTTCACCGGGACAGGGAGGCGGCTACACCTTC	CASSFSPGQGGGYTF
TRBV28	NA	TRBD1	14	TRBJ1-4	TGTGCCAGCAGCCCGGGACAGGTGAATGAAAAACTGTTTTTT	CASSPGQVNEKLFF
TRBV14	NA	TRBD2	15	TRBJ2-1	TGTGCCAGCAGGGAGACTAGCGGCTCCTACAATGAGCAGTTCTTC	CASRETSGSYNEQFF
TRBV27	NA	NA	18	TRBJ2-2	TGTGCCAGCAGTTTAACGGTCCTTCGGCAGGGTGGGCCCGGGGAGCTGTTTTTT	CASSLTVLRQGGPGELFF